This TCR beta chain appears in the sequencing data of a study of cytomegalovirus exposure and HLA in healthy donors. Study-wide findings and caveats: Most TCR sequences were rare, but some public TCRs occurred in many donors.

PCR amplification relied on 60 Vbeta primers (plus 13 Jbeta primers). In the study's own analysis: A later analysis counted some 87 million unique TCR beta chains, around 10 million shared. Libraries were prepared by immunoSEQ multiplex PCR; TCRdb keeps only in-frame clonotypes and omits some of them. The V and J calls and clone size are taken from that table; D and trimming were inferred from the DNA. The profile shows more than 95,000 clones, roughly 80% of them singletons. The CDR3 extends over 13 amino acids. In germline, CDR1 is MGHRA, CDR2 YSYEKL. Trimming pared 0 bases from V and 8 bases from J, leaving 10 bases between. On this clone itself: Antigen unknown.

This cohort consisted of healthy bone marrow donors. Sequenced sample: PBMCs. This sequence was found in a man in his late teens or twenties in good health and CMV-seropositive. The chain employs TRBV4-1 and TRBJ1-2; D is uncertain. In DNA form, the CDR3 reads TGCGCCAGCAGCCAAGATCCAACCGGGGGCTACACCTTC. It encodes CASSQDPTGGYTF.